This TCR beta chain was found in a study of quantifying T cell responses using KT2 cells. For the study at large: Reverse transcription used primers in the TCR alpha and beta constant regions. The second PCR was a qPCR stopped at a predetermined fluorescence threshold.

This clonotype showed up many times. With 3 bases removed from V and 4 bases from J, the gap between germline ends came to 12 bases. CDR1 is KGHSH, CDR2 LQKENI, per germline. The CDR3 is 14 residues long. A single-stranded UMI oligo with SP2 sequence was ligated to cDNA 3' ends. First-round PCR used three to five cycles and beta primers RC1.1 and RC1.2 covering TRBC1 and TRBC2. Each CDR3 protein gets one entry after TCRdb re-called the UMI-ligation and nested PCR reads with MiXCR. Of approximately 54,000 distinct CDR3 sequences listed, 9.5% to 13% are singletons. KT2, a clone with a known TCR, was spiked into unfractionated PBMC. A range of KT2-to-PBMC ratios was made using fixed PBMC numbers.

Sequenced input: PBMCs spiked with cells of the T cell clone KT2. The clonotype originates from a human donor. The J gene is TRBJ2-5, the V gene TRBV18, with D possibly called TRBD1 or TRBD2 (5 bases each). The DNA for the CDR3 is TGTGCCAGCTCACCCGGGGCTAGTCGAGAGACCCAGTACTTC. The encoded protein is CASSPGASRETQYF.